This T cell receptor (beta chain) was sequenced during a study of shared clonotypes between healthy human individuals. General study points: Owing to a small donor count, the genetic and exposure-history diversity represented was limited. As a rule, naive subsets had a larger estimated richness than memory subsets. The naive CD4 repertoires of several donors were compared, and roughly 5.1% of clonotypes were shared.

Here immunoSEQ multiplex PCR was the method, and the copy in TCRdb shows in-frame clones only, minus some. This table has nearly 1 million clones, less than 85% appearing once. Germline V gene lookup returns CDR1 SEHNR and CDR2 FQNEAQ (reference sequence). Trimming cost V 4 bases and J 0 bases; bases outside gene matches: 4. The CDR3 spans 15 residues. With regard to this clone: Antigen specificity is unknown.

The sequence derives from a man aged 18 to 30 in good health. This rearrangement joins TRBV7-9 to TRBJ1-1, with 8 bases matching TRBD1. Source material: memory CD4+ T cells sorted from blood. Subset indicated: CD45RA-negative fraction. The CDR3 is CASSSNRGVNTEAFF. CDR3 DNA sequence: TGTGCCAGCAGCTCTAACAGGGGGGTGAACACTGAAGCTTTCTTT.